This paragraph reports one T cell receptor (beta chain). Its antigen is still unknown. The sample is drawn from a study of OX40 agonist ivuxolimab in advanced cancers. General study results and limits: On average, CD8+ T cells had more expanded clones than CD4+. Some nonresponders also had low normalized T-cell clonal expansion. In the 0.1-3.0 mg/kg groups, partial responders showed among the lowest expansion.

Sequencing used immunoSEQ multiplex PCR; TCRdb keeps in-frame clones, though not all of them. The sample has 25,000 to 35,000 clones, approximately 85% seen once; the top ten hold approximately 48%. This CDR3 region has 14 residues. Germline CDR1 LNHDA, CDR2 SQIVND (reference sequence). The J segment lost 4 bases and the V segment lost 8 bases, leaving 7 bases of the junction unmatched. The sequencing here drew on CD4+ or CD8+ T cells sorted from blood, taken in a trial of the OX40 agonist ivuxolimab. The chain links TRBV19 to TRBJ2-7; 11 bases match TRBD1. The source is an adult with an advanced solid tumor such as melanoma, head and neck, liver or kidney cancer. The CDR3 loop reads CASSGTGGFYEQYF. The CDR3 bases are TGTGCCAGTTCTGGGACAGGGGGTTTTTACGAGCAGTACTTC. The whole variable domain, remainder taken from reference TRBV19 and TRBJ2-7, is DGGITQSPKYLFRKEGQNVTLSCEQNLNHDAMYWYRQDPGQGLRLIYYSQIVNDFQKGDIAEGYSVSREKKESFPLTVTSAQKNPTAFYLCASSGTGGFYEQYFGPGTRLTVT.